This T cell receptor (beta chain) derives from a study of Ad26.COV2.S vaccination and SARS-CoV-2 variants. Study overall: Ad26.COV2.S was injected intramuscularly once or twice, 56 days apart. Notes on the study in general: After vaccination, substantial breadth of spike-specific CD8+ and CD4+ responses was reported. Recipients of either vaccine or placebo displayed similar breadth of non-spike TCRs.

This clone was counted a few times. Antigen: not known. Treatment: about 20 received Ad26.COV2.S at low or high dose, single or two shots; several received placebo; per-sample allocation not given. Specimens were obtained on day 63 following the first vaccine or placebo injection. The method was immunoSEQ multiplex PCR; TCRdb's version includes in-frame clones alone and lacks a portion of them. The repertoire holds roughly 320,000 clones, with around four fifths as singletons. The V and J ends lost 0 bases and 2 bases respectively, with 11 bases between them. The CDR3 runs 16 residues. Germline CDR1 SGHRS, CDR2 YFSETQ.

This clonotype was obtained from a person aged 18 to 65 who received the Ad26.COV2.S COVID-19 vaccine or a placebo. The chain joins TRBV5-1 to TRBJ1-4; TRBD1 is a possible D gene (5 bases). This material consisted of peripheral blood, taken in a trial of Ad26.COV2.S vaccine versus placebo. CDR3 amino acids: CASSLVGPTTNEKLFF. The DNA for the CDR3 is TGCGCCAGCAGCTTGGTGGGACCTACGACTAATGAAAAACTGTTTTTT.